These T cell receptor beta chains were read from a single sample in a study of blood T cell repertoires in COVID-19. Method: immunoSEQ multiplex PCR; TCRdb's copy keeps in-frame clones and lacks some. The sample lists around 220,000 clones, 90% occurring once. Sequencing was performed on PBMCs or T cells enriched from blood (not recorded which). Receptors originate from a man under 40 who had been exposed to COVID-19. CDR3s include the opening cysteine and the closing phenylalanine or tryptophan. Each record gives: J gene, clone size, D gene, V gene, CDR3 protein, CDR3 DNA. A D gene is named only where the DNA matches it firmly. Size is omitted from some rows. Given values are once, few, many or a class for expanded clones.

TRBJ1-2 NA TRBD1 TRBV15 CATSREGRGAYGYTF TGTGCCACCAGCAGAGAAGGCAGGGGGGCCTATGGCTACACCTTC
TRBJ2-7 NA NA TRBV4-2 CASSQNLHEQYF TGTGCCAGCAGCCAGAACTTGCACGAGCAGTACTTC
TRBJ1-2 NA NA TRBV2 CASSSSPANYGYTF TGTGCCAGCAGTTCCTCCCCAGCTAACTATGGCTACACCTTC
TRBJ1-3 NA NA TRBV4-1 CASSQVGGGTTGNTIYF TGCGCCAGCAGCCAAGTGGGTGGCGGAACAACTGGAAACACCATATATTTT
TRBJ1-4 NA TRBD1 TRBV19 CASSARWTGNEKLFF TGTGCCAGTAGTGCCCGCTGGACAGGGAATGAAAAACTGTTTTTT
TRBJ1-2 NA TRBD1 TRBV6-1 CASSEDRGFGGYTF TGTGCCAGCAGTGAGGACAGGGGGTTCGGTGGCTACACCTTC
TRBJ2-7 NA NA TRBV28 CASSLGGDSYEQYF TGTGCCAGCAGTTTAGGCGGAGACTCCTACGAGCAGTACTTC
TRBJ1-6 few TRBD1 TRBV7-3 CASSRQGLDSPLHF TGTGCCAGCAGCCGACAGGGGTTGGATTCACCCCTCCACTTT
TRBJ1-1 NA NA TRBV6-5 CASSPGQRNTEAFF TGTGCCAGCAGTCCCGGACAACGTAACACTGAAGCTTTCTTT
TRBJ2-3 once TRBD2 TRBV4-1 CASSPMGTSQSTDTQYF TGCGCCAGCAGCCCGATGGGGACTAGCCAGAGCACAGATACGCAGTATTTT
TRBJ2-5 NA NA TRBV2 CAIGGGSTGAHPAQETQYF TGTGCCATCGGGGGGGGGTCTACAGGGGCTCACCCGGCGCAAGAGACCCAGTACTTC
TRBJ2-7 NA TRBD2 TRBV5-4 CASSSGLAGGVYEQYF TGTGCCAGCAGCTCGGGACTAGCGGGGGGCGTCTACGAGCAGTACTTC
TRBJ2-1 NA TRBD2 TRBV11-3 CASSSERGYSNEQFF TGTGCCAGCAGCTCCGAGCGGGGTTATTCAAATGAGCAGTTCTTC
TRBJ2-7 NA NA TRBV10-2 CASSEFTGGLSYEQYF TGCGCCAGCAGTGAGTTTACGGGGGGCCTTTCCTACGAGCAGTACTTC
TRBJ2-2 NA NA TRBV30 CAWTVGVIGELFF TGTGCCTGGACTGTCGGGGTGATCGGGGAGCTGTTTTTT
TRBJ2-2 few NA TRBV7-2 CASSPRLGDTGELFF TGTGCCAGCAGCCCCCGGCTAGGGGATACCGGGGAGCTGTTTTTT
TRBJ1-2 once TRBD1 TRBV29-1 CSAPTATGNYGYTF TGCAGCGCACCCACCGCGACAGGGAACTATGGCTACACCTTC
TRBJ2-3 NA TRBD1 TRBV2 CASTRDRDTDTQYF TGTGCCAGCACCCGGGACAGGGACACAGATACGCAGTATTTT
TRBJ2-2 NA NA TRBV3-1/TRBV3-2 CASSQFPTGRLRTGELFF TGTGCCAGCAGCCAATTCCCCACAGGGCGTTTGCGGACCGGGGAGCTGTTTTTT
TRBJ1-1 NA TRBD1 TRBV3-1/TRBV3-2 CASSQDPWRTGAEAFF TGTGCCAGCAGCCAAGATCCGTGGCGGACAGGCGCTGAAGCTTTCTTT
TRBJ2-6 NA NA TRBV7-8 CASSLKEAGANVLTF TGTGCCAGCAGCTTAAAAGAGGCTGGGGCCAACGTCCTGACTTTC
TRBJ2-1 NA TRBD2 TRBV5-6 CASSLGLVNEQFF TGTGCCAGCAGCCTCGGACTAGTCAATGAGCAGTTCTTC
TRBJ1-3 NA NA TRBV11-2 CASSPGGGLGNTIYF TGTGCCAGCAGCCCGGGGGGAGGCCTCGGAAACACCATATATTTT
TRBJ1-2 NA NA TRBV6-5 CASRTLQYGYTF TGTGCCAGCAGGACCTTACAGTATGGCTACACCTTC
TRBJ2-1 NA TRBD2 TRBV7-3 CASSPGTSGWDEQFF TGTGCCAGCAGCCCTGGGACTAGCGGGTGGGATGAGCAGTTCTTC
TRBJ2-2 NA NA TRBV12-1 CASSFAGPTFTGELFF TGTGCCAGCAGCTTTGCCGGCCCGACTTTCACCGGGGAGCTGTTTTTT
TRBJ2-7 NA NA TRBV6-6 CANPPGHPYEQYF TGTGCCAACCCCCCGGGACACCCCTACGAGCAGTACTTC
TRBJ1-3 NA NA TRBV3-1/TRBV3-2 CASSFSPPHRAMDGNTIYF TGTGCCAGCAGCTTTTCCCCACCCCACAGGGCCATGGACGGAAACACCATATATTTT
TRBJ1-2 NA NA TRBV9 CASSTGGGESYGYTF TGTGCCAGCAGCACGGGGGGAGGGGAATCCTATGGCTACACCTTC
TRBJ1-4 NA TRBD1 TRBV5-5 CASSLRQGVTNEKLFF TGTGCCAGCAGCTTGAGGCAGGGGGTCACTAATGAAAAACTGTTTTTT
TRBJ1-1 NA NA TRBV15 CATSRDAQGRAFF TGTGCCACCAGCAGAGATGCCCAGGGTAGGGCTTTCTTT
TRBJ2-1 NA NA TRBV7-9 CASTPRALHRAFYNEQFF TGTGCCAGCACCCCCAGGGCACTCCACCGGGCCTTCTACAATGAGCAGTTCTTC
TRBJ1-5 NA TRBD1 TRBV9 CASSVGQGGGQPQHF TGTGCCAGCAGCGTAGGACAGGGGGGAGGTCAGCCCCAGCATTTT
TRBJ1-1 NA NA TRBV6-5 CASSYSELNTEAFF TGTGCCAGCAGTTACTCGGAGTTGAACACTGAAGCTTTCTTT
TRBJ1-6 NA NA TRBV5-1 CASSFGQGNSPLHF TGCGCCAGCAGCTTTGGGCAGGGGAATTCACCCCTCCACTTT
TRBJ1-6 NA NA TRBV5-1 CASSPRDMDNSPLHF TGCGCCAGCAGCCCCAGGGATATGGATAATTCACCCCTCCACTTT
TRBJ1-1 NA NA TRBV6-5 CASSPGLFFTEAFF TGTGCCAGCAGTCCGGGATTGTTTTTCACTGAAGCTTTCTTT
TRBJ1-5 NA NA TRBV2 CASTKESNQPQHF TGTGCCAGCACTAAGGAGAGCAATCAGCCCCAGCATTTT
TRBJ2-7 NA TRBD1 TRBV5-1 CASSFATGGAYEQYF TGCGCCAGCAGCTTCGCCACAGGGGGCGCCTACGAGCAGTACTTC
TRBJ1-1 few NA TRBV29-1 CSVATGRGNTEAFF TGCAGCGTTGCAACAGGGCGAGGGAACACTGAAGCTTTCTTT
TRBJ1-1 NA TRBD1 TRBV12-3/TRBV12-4 CASNQQGYTEAFF TGTGCCAGCAACCAACAGGGGTACACTGAAGCTTTCTTT
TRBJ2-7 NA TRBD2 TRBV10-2 CASTERGSGAEREQYF TGCGCCAGCACTGAAAGAGGTAGCGGGGCCGAGAGGGAGCAGTACTTC
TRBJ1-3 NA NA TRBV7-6 CASSLAYSSGNTIYF TGTGCCAGCAGCTTAGCTTACAGCTCTGGAAACACCATATATTTT
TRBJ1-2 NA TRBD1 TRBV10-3 CATSPGQEYGYTF TGTGCCACTTCCCCGGGACAGGAGTATGGCTACACCTTC